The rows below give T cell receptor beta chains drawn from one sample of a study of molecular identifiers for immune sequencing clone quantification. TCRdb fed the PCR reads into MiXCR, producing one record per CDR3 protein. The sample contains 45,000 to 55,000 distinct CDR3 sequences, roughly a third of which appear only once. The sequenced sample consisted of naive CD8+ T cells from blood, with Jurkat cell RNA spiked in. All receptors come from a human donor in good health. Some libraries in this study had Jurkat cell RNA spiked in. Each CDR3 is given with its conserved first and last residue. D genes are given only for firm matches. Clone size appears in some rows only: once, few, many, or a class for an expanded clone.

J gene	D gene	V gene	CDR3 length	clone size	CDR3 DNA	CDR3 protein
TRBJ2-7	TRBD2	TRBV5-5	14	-	TGTGCCAGCAGCTTCCCTACCGGGGGGTTCGAGCAGTACTTC	CASSFPTGGFEQYF
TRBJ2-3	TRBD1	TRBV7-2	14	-	TGTGCCTGCAGGGGTCGCAGGGGGATGGATACGCAGTATTTT	CACRGRRGMDTQYF
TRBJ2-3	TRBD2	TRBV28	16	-	TGTGCCAGCAGTTTTCGCCCTAGCGGGAGCTTGAATACGCAGTATTTT	CASSFRPSGSLNTQYF
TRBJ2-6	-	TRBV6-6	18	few	TGTGCCAGCAGTTACTCGGGTAGAGGGGGGCCTGGGGCCAACGTCCTGACTTTC	CASSYSGRGGPGANVLTF
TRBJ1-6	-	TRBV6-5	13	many	TGTGCCAGCAGTCCCGACGATAATTCACCCCTCCACTTT	CASSPDDNSPLHF
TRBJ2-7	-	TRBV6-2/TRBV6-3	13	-	TGTGCCAGCAGCTCAGGGGAATCCTACGAGCAGTACTTC	CASSSGESYEQYF
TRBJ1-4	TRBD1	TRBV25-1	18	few	TGTGCCAGCAGTTCGGACCGGGACAGGGGGCCTTTTAATGAAAAACTGTTTTTT	CASSSDRDRGPFNEKLFF
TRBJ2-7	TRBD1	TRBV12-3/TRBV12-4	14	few	TGTGCCAGCAGTCCTGGGGGACAGGGGGTCGAGCAGTACTTC	CASSPGGQGVEQYF
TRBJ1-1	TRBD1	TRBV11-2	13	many	TGTGCCAGCAGCGGACAGGGGGCCACTGAAGCTTTCTTT	CASSGQGATEAFF
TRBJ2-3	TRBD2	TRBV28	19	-	TGTGCCAGCAGTTCCCCTTGGGTAGCGGGAGTCTTTGAGACAGATACGCAGTATTTT	CASSSPWVAGVFETDTQYF
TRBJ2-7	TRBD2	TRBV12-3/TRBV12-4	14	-	TGTGCCAGCAGTAGGCTAGCGGGATCTGGAGAGCAGTACTTC	CASSRLAGSGEQYF
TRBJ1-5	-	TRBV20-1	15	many	TGCAGTGCTGCGACAGAGATAATAAGCAATCAGCCCCAGCATTTT	CSAATEIISNQPQHF
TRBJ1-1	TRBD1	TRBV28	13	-	TGTGCCAGCAGTTTTCAGGGGGCGTCTGAAGCTTTCTTT	CASSFQGASEAFF
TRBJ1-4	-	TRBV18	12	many	TGTGCCAGCTCACAACCAGGGGAAAAACTGTTTTTT	CASSQPGEKLFF
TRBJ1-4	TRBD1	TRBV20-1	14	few	TGCAGTGCTAGAGATGGAGGGGGCCACGAAAAACTGTTTTTT	CSARDGGGHEKLFF
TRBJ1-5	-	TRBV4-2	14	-	TGTGCCAGCAGCCGAGTGGGCGGAAACCAGCCCCAGCATTTT	CASSRVGGNQPQHF
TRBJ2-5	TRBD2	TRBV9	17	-	TGTGCCAGCAGCGTAGAGGGGAGACTAGCGGGAGGAGAGACCCAGTACTTC	CASSVEGRLAGGETQYF
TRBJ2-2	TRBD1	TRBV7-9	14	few	TGTGCCAGCTTTCCGGGACAGGGTTCCGGGGAGCTGTTTTTT	CASFPGQGSGELFF
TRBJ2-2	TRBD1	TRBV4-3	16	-	TGCGCCAGCAGCCAAACCGGGACAGCCATTCCCGGGGAGCTGATTTTT	CASSQTGTAIPGELIF
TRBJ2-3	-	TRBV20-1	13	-	TGCAGTGCTCCCGAAGGGAGAGGGGGTACGCAGTATTTT	CSAPEGRGGTQYF
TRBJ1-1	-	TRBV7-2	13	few	TGTGCCAGCAGCTTCAGGGGAAACACTGAAGCTTTCTTT	CASSFRGNTEAFF
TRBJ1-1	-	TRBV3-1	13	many	TGTGCCAGCAGCCATGGAAGGGGGACTGAAGCTTTCTTT	CASSHGRGTEAFF
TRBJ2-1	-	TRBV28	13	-	TGTGCCAGCAGTCCTGCGCCCGGCAATGAGCAGTTCTTC	CASSPAPGNEQFF
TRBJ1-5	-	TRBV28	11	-	TGTGCCAGCAGTTTAGGTCGGCCCCAGCAATTT	CASSLGRPQQF
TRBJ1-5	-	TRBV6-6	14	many	TGTGCCAGCAGTTACCGGGACAGCAATCAGCCCCAGCATTTT	CASSYRDSNQPQHF
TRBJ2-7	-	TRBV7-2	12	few	TGTGCCAGCAGCGCCGACGGGTACGAGCAGTACTTC	CASSADGYEQYF
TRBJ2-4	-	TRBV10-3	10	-	TGTGCCATCACCGCGCACATTCAGTACTTC	CAITAHIQYF
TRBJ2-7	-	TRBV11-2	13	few	TGTGCCAGCAGCTTAGGGGGAGTGAAAGAGCAGTACTTC	CASSLGGVKEQYF
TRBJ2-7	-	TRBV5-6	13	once	TGTGCCAGCAGCTTCGGGGGCCCCTCCGAGCAGTACTTC	CASSFGGPSEQYF
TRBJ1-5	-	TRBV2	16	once	TGTGCCAGCAGTGAACTGACAGCGAATGGCAATCAGCCCCAGCATTTT	CASSELTANGNQPQHF
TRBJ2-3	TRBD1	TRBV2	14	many	TGTGCCAGCAATCCGGGACAGGGCGCAGATACGCAGTATTTT	CASNPGQGADTQYF
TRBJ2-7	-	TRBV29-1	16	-	TGCAGCGTTGAAGATTCGCATCTGGGTCCAAACTACGAGCAGTACTTC	CSVEDSHLGPNYEQYF
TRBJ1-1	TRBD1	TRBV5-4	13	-	TGTGCCAGCAGTTATTACAGGGGACCTGAAGCTTTCTTT	CASSYYRGPEAFF
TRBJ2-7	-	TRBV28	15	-	TGTGCCAGCAGTCCTAACTTGGTACTAACCTACGAGCAGTACTTC	CASSPNLVLTYEQYF
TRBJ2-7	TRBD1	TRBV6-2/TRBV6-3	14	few	TGCGCCAGCACGAGGACAGGGGTAGCCGGCGAGCAGTACTTC	CASTRTGVAGEQYF
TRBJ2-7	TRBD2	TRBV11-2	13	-	TGTGCCAGCAGCGGCGGGACTACCTACGAGCAGTACTTC	CASSGGTTYEQYF
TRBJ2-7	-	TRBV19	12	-	TGTGCCAGTAGTATAGGCGCCTACGAGCAGTACTTC	CASSIGAYEQYF
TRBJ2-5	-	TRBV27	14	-	TGTGCCAGCAGGCTGGCCGGGGGCCAAGAGACCCAGTACTTC	CASRLAGGQETQYF
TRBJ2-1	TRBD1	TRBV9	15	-	TGTGCCAGCAGAGGTACAGGGGGTTCCTACAATGAGCAGTTCTTC	CASRGTGGSYNEQFF
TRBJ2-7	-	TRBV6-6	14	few	TGTGCCAGCAGTTCCCCCCCCACAGCTTACGAGCAGTACTTC	CASSSPPTAYEQYF
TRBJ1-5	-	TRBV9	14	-	TGTGCCAGCAGCGTACAGCGTAGCACAGATACGCAGCATTTT	CASSVQRSTDTQHF
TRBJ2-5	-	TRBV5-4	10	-	TGTGCCAGCGGGCAAGAGACCCAGTACTTC	CASGQETQYF
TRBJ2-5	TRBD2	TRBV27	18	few	TGTGCCAGCAGTTTCCCCGCGGCTAGCGGGAGGGCCGGAAAGACCCAGTACTTC	CASSFPAASGRAGKTQYF
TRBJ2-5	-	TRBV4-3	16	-	TGCGCCAGCAGCCAAGATAAAGGACTACTTCAAGAGACCCAGCACTTC	CASSQDKGLLQETQHF
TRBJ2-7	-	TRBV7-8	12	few	TGTGCCAGCAGCGGCACAGCCTACGAGCAGTACTTC	CASSGTAYEQYF
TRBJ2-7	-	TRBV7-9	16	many	TGTGCCAGCAGCTCATGGACCGCCCGGAGCGAGAACGAGCAGTACTTC	CASSSWTARSENEQYF
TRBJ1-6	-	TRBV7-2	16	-	TGTGCCAGCAGCTTAGCTGGAGGGGAGTATAATTCACCCCTCCACTTT	CASSLAGGEYNSPLHF
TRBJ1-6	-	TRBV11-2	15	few	TGTGCCAGCAGCTTAGCAGTCAGATTTCTTTCACCCCTCCACTTT	CASSLAVRFLSPLHF
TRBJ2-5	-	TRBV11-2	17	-	TGTGCCAGCAGCTTAGATGGCCCCGTTGCTGGGGGGGAGACCCAGTACTTC	CASSLDGPVAGGETQYF
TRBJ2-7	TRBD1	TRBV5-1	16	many	TGCGCCAGCAGCTTGGACCCGGGACAGGTTTCCTACGAGCAGTACTTC	CASSLDPGQVSYEQYF